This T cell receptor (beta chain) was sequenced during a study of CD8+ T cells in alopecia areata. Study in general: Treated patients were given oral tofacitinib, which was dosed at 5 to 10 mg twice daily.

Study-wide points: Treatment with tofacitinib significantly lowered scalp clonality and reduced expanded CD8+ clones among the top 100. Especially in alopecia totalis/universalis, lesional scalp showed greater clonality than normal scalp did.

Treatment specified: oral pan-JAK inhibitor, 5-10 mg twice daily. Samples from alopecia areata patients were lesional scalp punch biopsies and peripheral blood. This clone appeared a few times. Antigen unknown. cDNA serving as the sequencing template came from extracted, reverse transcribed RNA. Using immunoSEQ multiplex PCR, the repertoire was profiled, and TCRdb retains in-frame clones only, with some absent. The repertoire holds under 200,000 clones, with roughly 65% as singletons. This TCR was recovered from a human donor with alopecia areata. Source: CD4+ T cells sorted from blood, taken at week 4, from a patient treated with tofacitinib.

In DNA form, the CDR3 reads TGTGCCAGCAGCTTAGGAGACCGGGACCTCTACGAGCAGTACTTC. Translating it yields CASSLGDRDLYEQYF. The rearrangement joins TRBV7-9 to TRBJ2-7; D may match TRBD1 or TRBD2 (5 bases each). Germline V gene data show CDR1 as SEHNR and CDR2 as FQNEAQ (reference sequence). CDR3 length: 15 amino acids. V shed 1 base and J shed 3 bases, with 13 bases lying between them.